This TCR beta chain was identified in a study of cytomegalovirus exposure and HLA in healthy donors. Study-level points and caveats: Upon later analysis, HLA-associated TCR beta chains proved more clonally expanded than other, equally common chains. Researchers had no immune exposure information except CMV serostatus available. Follow-up analysis later connected one missense variant in DCLRE1C with trimming of TCR beta V- and J-genes.

As concerns this clone: The antigen is undetermined.

Primers included in the PCR were 60 Vbeta and 13 Jbeta primers. Method: immunoSEQ multiplex PCR; TCRdb's copy keeps in-frame clones and lacks some. This sample carries roughly 60,000 clones, with roughly 2.1% going to the ten biggest clones. The sample consisted of PBMCs. The clonotype originates from a woman younger than 35 in good health and CMV-seronegative.

The CDR3 DNA sequence: TGTGCCAGCAGTTTTTGGACAGGGTCACCCCTCCACTTT. It encodes CASSFWTGSPLHF. This chain joins TRBV27 and TRBJ1-6; 8 bases agree with TRBD1. CDR3 length: 13 amino acids. CDR1 and CDR2 (germline): MNHEY, SMNVEV (reference sequence). V lost 3 bases to trimming and J lost 10 bases; unmatched junction nucleotides: 2.